The clone carrying this T cell receptor (beta chain) showed up just a few times. Its antigen is unknown. This entry is derived from a study of CD8 T cells in ankylosing spondylitis. Findings of the study overall: In ankylosing spondylitis patients, matched synovial fluid reportedly showed significant enrichment of disease-linked clones. A motif in TCR beta, a set of fewer than ten highly homologous variants, appeared characteristic of ankylosing spondylitis blood. Certain motif variants had earlier appeared in reactive arthritis synovial fluid and blood. Disease-associated clones were CD8+ and fairly uncommon in peripheral blood.

CDR1 is KGHSH and CDR2 is LQKENI in the germline V gene. The V end lost 6 bases, the J end lost 9 bases, and 12 bases lay between the germline ends. The CDR3 has 12 residues. The authors made TCR beta libraries by quantitative 5'-RACE with molecular barcodes. TCRdb ran MiXCR on the 5' RACE reads and lists one entry per CDR3 protein. The data hold about 510,000 distinct CDR3 sequences, with 5.3% observed a single time. The genes are TRBV18 and TRBJ2-1, with D possibly TRBD2 on 6 matching bases. The sequence derives from a male donor with ankylosing spondylitis. The sample taken for sequencing was blood, either unsorted or a sorted T cell fraction (not recorded which). CDR3 DNA sequence: TGTGCCAGCTCGGAGGGAGCGGCTGAGCAGTTCTTC. It is translated as CASSEGAAEQFF.